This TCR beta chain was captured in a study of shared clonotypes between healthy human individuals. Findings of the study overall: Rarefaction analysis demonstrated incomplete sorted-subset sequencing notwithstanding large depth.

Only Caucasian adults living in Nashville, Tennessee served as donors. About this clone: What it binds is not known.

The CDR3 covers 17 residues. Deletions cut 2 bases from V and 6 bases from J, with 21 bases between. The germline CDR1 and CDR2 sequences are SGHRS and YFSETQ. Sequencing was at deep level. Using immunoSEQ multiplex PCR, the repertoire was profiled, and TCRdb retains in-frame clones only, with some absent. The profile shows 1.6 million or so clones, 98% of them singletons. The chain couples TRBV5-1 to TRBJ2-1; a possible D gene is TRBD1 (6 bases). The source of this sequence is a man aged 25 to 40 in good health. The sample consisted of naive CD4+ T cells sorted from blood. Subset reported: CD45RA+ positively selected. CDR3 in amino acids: CASSFPLGAGASNEQFF. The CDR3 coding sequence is TGCGCCAGCAGCTTTCCGCTAGGGGCAGGGGCCTCCAATGAGCAGTTCTTC.